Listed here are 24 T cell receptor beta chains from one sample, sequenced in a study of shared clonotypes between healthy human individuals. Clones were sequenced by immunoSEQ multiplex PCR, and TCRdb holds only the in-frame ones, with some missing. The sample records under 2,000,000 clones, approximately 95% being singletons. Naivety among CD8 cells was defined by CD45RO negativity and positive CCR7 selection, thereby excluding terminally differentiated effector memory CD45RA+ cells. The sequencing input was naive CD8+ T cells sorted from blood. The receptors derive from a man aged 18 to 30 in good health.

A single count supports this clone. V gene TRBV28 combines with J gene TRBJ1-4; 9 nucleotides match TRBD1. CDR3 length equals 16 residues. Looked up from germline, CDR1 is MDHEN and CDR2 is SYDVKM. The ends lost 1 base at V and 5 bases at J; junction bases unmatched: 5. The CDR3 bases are TGTGCCAGCAGTTTATACCGGGACAGGGCGAATGAAAAACTGTTTTTT. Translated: CASSLYRDRANEKLFF.

CDR3 nucleotides: TGTGCCAGCAGCAAACCTGGTGGACTAGCGGGGAATGAGCAGTTCTTC. This encodes CASSKPGGLAGNEQFF. The chain uses TRBV6-6 and TRBJ2-1; 12 bases are a match to TRBD2. The CDR3 sequence is 16 residues long. J lost 7 bases, V lost 6 bases, and 10 bases had no gene match. CDR1 is MNHNY and CDR2 is SVGAGI in the germline V gene (reference sequence).

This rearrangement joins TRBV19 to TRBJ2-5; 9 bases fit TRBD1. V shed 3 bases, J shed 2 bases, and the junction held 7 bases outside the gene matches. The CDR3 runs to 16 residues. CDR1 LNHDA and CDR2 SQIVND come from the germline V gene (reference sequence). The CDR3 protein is CASSILTGGHQETQYF. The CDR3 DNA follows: TGTGCCAGTAGTATCTTAACAGGGGGCCATCAAGAGACCCAGTACTTC. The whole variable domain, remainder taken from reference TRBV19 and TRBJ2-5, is DGGITQSPKYLFRKEGQNVTLSCEQNLNHDAMYWYRQDPGQGLRLIYYSQIVNDFQKGDIAEGYSVSREKKESFPLTVTSAQKNPTAFYLCASSILTGGHQETQYFGPGTRLLVL.

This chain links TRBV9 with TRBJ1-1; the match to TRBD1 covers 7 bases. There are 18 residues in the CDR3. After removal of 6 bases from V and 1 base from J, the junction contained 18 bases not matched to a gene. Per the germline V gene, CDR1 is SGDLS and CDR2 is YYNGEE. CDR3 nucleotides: TGTGCCAGCACCCCAAAACAGGGGTTCTTTGATCCGAACACTGAAGCTTTCTTT. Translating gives CASTPKQGFFDPNTEAFF.

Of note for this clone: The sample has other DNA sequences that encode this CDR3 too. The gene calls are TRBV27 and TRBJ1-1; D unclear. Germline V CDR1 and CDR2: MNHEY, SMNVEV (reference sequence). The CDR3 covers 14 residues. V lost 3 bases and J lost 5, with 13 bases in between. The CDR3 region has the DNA TGTGCCAGCAGTTTGTCCCAAGGACGGACTGAAGCTTTCTTT. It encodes CASSLSQGRTEAFF.

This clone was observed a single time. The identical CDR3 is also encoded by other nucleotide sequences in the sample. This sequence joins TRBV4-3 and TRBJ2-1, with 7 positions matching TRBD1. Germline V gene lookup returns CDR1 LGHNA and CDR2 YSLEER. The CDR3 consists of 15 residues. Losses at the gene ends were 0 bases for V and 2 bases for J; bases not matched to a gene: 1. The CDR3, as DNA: TGCGCCAGCAGCCAAGACCAGGGGGCCTACAATGAGCAGTTCTTC. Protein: CASSQDQGAYNEQFF.

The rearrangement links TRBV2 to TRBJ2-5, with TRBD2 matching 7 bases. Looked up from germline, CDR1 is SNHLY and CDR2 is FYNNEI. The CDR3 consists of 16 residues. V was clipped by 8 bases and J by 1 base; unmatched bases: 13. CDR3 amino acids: CASGSLREAPQETQYF. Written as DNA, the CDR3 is TGTGCCAGCGGTTCCCTCCGGGAGGCCCCCCAAGAGACCCAGTACTTC.

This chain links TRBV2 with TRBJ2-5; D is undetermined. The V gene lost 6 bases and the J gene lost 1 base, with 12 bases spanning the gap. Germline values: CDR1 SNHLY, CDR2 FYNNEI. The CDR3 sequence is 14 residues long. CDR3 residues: CASRTVPLQETQYF. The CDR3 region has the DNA TGTGCCAGCAGGACTGTTCCCCTCCAAGAGACCCAGTACTTC.

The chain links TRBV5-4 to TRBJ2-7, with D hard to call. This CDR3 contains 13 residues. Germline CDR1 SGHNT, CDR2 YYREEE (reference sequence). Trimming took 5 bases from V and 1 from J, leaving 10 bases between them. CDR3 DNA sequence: TGTGCCAGCAGTATGGACGGTTCCTACGAGCAGTACTTC. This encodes CASSMDGSYEQYF.

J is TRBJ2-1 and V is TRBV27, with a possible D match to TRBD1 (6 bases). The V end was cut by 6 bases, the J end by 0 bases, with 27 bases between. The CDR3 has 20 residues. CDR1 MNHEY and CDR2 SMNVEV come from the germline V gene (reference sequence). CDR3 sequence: CASSLSTTGMYLSSYNEQFF. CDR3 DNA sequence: TGTGCCAGCAGCCTCTCCACTACAGGGATGTACCTAAGCTCCTACAATGAGCAGTTCTTC.

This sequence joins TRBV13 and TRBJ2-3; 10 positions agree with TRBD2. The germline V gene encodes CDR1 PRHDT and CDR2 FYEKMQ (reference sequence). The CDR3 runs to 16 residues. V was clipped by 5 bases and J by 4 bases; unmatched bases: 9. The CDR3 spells CASSVRAGGPSDTQYF. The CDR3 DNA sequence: TGTGCCAGCAGCGTCCGAGCGGGGGGGCCCTCAGATACGCAGTATTTT. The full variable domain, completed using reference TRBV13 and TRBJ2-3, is AAGVIQSPRHLIKEKRETATLKCYPIPRHDTVYWYQQGPGQDPQFLISFYEKMQSDKGSIPDRFSAQQFSDYHSELNMSSLELGDSALYFCASSVRAGGPSDTQYFGPGTRLTVL.

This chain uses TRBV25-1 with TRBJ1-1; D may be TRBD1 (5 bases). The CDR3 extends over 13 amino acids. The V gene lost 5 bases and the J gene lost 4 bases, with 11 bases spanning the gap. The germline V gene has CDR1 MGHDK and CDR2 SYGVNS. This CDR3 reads CASSQGSLTEAFF. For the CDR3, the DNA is TGTGCCAGCAGTCAGGGTAGTCTCACTGAAGCTTTCTTT. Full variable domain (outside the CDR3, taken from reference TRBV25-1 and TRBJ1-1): EADIYQTPRYLVIGTGKKITLECSQTMGHDKMYWYQQDPGMELHLIHYSYGVNSTEKGDLSSESTVSRIRTEHFPLTLESARPSHTSQYLCASSQGSLTEAFFGQGTRLTVV.

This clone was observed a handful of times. Written as DNA, the CDR3 is TGTGCCAGCAGATCACGGGGACAGGGGACTTACTCTGATTCACCCCTCCACTTT. This gives the protein CASRSRGQGTYSDSPLHF. The rearrangement joins TRBV2 to TRBJ1-6, with TRBD1 identical over 10 bases. Germline CDR1 reads SNHLY; CDR2 reads FYNNEI. V was pared by 6 bases and J by 8 bases, with 16 bases of the junction left unmatched. CDR3 length: 18 amino acids.

CDR3 in DNA: TGTGCCAGCAGTTTGCGGACAGGGGCCACTGAAGCTTTCTTT. It specifies CASSLRTGATEAFF. This chain connects TRBV28 to TRBJ1-1; TRBD1 matches at 9 bases. Germline loops: CDR1 MDHEN, CDR2 SYDVKM. This CDR3 is 14 amino acids long. Trimming took 3 bases from V and 4 from J; bases not matched to a gene: 3.

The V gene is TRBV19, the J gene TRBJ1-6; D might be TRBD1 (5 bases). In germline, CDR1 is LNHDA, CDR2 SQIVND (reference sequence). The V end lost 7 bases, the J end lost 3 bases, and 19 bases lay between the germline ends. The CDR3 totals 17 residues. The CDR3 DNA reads TGTGCCAGTACTCTAGATTCGACAGCGTACTATAATTCACCCCTCCACTTT. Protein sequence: CASTLDSTAYYNSPLHF.

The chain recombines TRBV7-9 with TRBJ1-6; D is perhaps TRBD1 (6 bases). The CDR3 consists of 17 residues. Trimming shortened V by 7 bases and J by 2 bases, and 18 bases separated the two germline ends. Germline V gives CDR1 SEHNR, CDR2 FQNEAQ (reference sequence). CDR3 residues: CASTVAGVTPYNSPLHF. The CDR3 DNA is TGTGCCAGCACCGTTGCAGGGGTCACCCCCTATAATTCACCCCTCCACTTT. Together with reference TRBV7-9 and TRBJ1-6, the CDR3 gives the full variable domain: DTGVSQNPRHKITKRGQNVTFRCDPISEHNRLYWYRQTLGQGPEFLTYFQNEAQLEKSRLLSDRFSAERPKGSFSTLEIQRTEQGDSAMYLCASTVAGVTPYNSPLHFGNGTRLTVT.

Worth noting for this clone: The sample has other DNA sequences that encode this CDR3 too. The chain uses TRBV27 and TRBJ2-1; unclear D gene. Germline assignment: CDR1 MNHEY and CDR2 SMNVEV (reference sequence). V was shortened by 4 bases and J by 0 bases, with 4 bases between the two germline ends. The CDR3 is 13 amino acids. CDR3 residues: CASSWDSYNEQFF. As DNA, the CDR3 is TGTGCCAGCAGTTGGGACTCCTACAATGAGCAGTTCTTC.

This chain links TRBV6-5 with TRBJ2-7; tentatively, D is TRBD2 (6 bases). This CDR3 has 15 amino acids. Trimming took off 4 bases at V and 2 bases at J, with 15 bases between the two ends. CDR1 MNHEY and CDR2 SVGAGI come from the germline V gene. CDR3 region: CASSSGTPQPYEQYF. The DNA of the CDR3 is TGTGCCAGCAGTTCCGGGACTCCGCAGCCCTACGAGCAGTACTTC.

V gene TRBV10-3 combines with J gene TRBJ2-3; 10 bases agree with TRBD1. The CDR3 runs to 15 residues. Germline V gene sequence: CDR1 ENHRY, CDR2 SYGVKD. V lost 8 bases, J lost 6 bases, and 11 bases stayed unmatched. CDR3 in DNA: TGTGCCATCTGGGCGCCGGGACAGGGGTGGGATACGCAGTATTTT. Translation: CAIWAPGQGWDTQYF.

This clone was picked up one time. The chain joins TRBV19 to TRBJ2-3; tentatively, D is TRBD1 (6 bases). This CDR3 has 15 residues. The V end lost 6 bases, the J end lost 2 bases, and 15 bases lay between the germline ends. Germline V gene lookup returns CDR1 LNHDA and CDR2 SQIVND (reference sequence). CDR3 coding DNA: TGTGCCAGTAGGTCGGAGGACAGCTACACAGATACGCAGTATTTT. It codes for CASRSEDSYTDTQYF.

For the CDR3, the DNA is TGCGCCAGCAGTGAGTCTCTACGGGGCGGGGAGCTGTTTTTT. Translated, it gives CASSESLRGGELFF. V usage is TRBV10-1 and J usage is TRBJ2-2, with D perhaps matching TRBD2 (5 bases). Trimming removed 0 bases from V and 7 bases from J, with 9 bases in between. The CDR3 sequence is 14 residues long. The germline gives CDR1 WNHNN, CDR2 SYGVQD (reference sequence).

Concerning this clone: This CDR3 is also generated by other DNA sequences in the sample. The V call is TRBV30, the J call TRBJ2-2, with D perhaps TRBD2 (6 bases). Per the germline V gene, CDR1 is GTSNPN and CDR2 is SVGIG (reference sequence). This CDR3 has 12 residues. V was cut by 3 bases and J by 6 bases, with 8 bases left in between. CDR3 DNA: TGTGCCTGGAGCCCGGGGGCCGGGGAGCTGTTTTTT. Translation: CAWSPGAGELFF.

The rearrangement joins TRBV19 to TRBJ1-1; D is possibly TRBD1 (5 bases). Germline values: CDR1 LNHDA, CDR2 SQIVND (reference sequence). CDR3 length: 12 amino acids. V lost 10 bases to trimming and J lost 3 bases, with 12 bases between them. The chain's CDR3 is CAISMGDTEAFF. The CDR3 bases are TGTGCCATCAGCATGGGGGACACTGAAGCTTTCTTT. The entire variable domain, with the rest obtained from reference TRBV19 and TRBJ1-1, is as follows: DGGITQSPKYLFRKEGQNVTLSCEQNLNHDAMYWYRQDPGQGLRLIYYSQIVNDFQKGDIAEGYSVSREKKESFPLTVTSAQKNPTAFYLCAISMGDTEAFFGQGTRLTVV.

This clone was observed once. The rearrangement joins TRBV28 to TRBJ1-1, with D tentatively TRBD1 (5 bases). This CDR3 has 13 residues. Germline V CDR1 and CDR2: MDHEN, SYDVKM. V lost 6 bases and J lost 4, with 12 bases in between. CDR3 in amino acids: CASSPDRITEAFF. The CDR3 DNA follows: TGTGCCAGCAGCCCAGACAGAATCACTGAAGCTTTCTTT.